This TCR beta chain derives from a study of T-cell memory formation after mild COVID-19. Study-wide findings and caveats: Pre-infection memory harbored some responding clones, suggesting cross-reactive memory joined. Specificity for SARS-CoV-2 was not confirmed among the second-wave clones peaking on day 37.

This clonotype was seen repeatedly, ten times or more. What it binds is unknown. Constant-segment primers and 5'RACE yielded cDNA libraries for TCR alpha and TCR beta, each carrying sample barcodes and UMIs. TCRdb used MiXCR to reprocess the 5' RACE reads, holding one entry per CDR3 protein. The data hold a few hundred thousand distinct CDR3 sequences, with about a sixth observed a single time. Germline V gives CDR1 SGHAT, CDR2 FQNNGV. V was cut by 1 base and J by 7 bases, with 9 bases left in between. The CDR3 contains 13 residues. The sequenced sample was PBMCs or a T cell subset sorted from them (not recorded which). V gene TRBV11-2 combines with J gene TRBJ2-3; D is uncertain. The TCR was taken from a young man who had mild COVID-19 (a few samples of this study predate the infection). Cell type and time point are not known. The CDR3 DNA follows: TGTGCCAGCAGCTTAGGGGCGCGGTATACGCAGTATTTT. It yields the protein CASSLGARYTQYF.